The source of this T cell receptor (beta chain) is a study of cytomegalovirus exposure and HLA in healthy donors. Study-wide context: A subsequent analysis reported that the roughly 120 validation repertoires were produced on the same platform that had also been used for the roughly 700 first-cohort repertoires.

The germline CDR1 and CDR2 sequences are SGHVS and FNYEAQ. V dropped 5 bases and J dropped 3; count of bases not matched to a gene: 8. The CDR3 covers 17 residues. Repertoires were generated with immunoSEQ multiplex PCR, while TCRdb's copy carries only in-frame clones and drops some. The sample contains about 120,000 clones, approximately 92% of which appear only once. Sequencing was carried out using PBMCs. The chain combines TRBV7-6 with TRBJ2-3; 13 bases match TRBD2. This receptor was obtained from a woman younger than 30 in good health and CMV-seronegative. The CDR3 sequence: CASSHGTSGKGTDTQYF. CDR3 DNA sequence: TGTGCCAGCAGCCACGGGACTAGCGGGAAGGGAACAGATACGCAGTATTTT. The full variable domain, with the rest looked up from reference TRBV7-6 and TRBJ2-3, is GAGVSQSPRYKVTKRGQDVALRCDPISGHVSLYWYRQALGQGPEFLTYFNYEAQQDKSGLPNDRFSAERPEGSISTLTIQRTEQRDSAMYRCASSHGTSGKGTDTQYFGPGTRLTVL.